A single sample is the source of the 5 T cell receptor beta chains below, sequenced in a study of long-term antiretroviral therapy in people with HIV. At survey level, the immunoSEQ assay was run in its v3.0 version. Here immunoSEQ multiplex PCR was the method, and the copy in TCRdb shows in-frame clones only, minus some. Here the sample spans tens of thousands of clones, approximately 85% being singletons. The sequencing used unsorted PBMCs, collected 0.8 years before starting antiretroviral therapy. The receptors were sampled from a man between 18 and 35 years old with HIV.

This chain links TRBV6-5 with TRBJ1-2, with a weak D call TRBD1 (5 bases). CDR3 length: 13 residues. Between the trimmed V and J ends, which lost 5 bases and 3 bases, there was a span of 10 bases. Per the germline V gene, CDR1 is MNHEY and CDR2 is SVGAGI. CDR3 sequence reads: CASSQTEYYGYTF. The DNA for the CDR3 is TGTGCCAGCAGTCAGACAGAATACTATGGCTACACCTTC.

The rearrangement links TRBV21-1 to TRBJ1-3. TRBV21-1 is a listed pseudogene. There are 15 residues in the CDR3. This CDR3 is CASSPEALSGNTIYF. For the CDR3, the DNA is TGTGCCAGCAGCCCGGAAGCCCTATCTGGAAACACCATATATTTT.

This chain uses TRBV19 with TRBJ1-5; 8 bases are shared with TRBD1. Trimming removed 4 bases from V and 8 bases from J; junction bases left unmatched: 1. Germline loops: CDR1 LNHDA, CDR2 SQIVND (reference sequence). This CDR3 is 12 amino acids long. The CDR3 loop is CASSRQGKPQHF. The CDR3 DNA is TGTGCCAGTAGTAGACAGGGGAAGCCCCAGCATTTT.

This clone occurred a few times. The J gene is TRBJ1-6, the V gene TRBV7-9; a weak D match, TRBD1 (6 bases). Germline-derived CDR1 and CDR2 are SEHNR and FQNEAQ (reference sequence). Between the trimmed V and J ends, which lost 4 bases and 3 bases, there was a span of 10 bases. CDR3 size: 15 residues. CDR3 nucleotides: TGTGCCAGCAGCTCGACAGGCCGCTATAATTCACCCCTCCACTTT. Residues: CASSSTGRYNSPLHF.

The chain joins TRBV28 to TRBJ1-5; no definite D call. The V end lost 8 bases, the J end lost 0 bases, and 11 bases lay between the germline ends. The length of the CDR3 is 14 residues. In germline, CDR1 is MDHEN, CDR2 SYDVKM. The CDR3 is CASLEYSSNQPQHF. In DNA form, the CDR3 reads TGTGCCAGCCTAGAGTATAGTAGCAATCAGCCCCAGCATTTT.